These 29 T cell receptor beta chains were all obtained from the same sample, sequenced in a study of CD8 T cells in ankylosing spondylitis. Each CDR3 protein gets one entry after TCRdb re-called the 5' RACE reads with MiXCR. The sample records around 340,000 distinct CDR3 sequences, about 14% being singletons. Sequenced material: blood, either unsorted or a sorted T cell fraction (not recorded which). The source is a male donor with ankylosing spondylitis or in good health (not recorded which).

The V and J genes are TRBV5-1 and TRBJ2-7; TRBD1 matches 7 bases. V shed 5 bases and J 4 bases; nucleotides not matched to a gene: 6. CDR1 is SGHRS, CDR2 YFSETQ, per germline. This CDR3 has 13 residues. The CDR3 nucleotides read TGCGCCAGCAGGGAACAGGGGATGTACGAGCAGTACTTC. This sequence encodes CASREQGMYEQYF.

The genes are TRBV7-9 and TRBJ1-1, with TRBD1 as a possible D gene (5 bases). CDR3 length: 13 amino acids. The germline V and J ends were trimmed by 4 bases and 3 bases, with 9 bases remaining between them. From germline, CDR1 is SEHNR and CDR2 FQNEAQ (reference sequence). The CDR3 nucleotides are TGTGCCAGCAGCTCGAGCAGGGACACTGAAGCTTTCTTT. It specifies CASSSSRDTEAFF. The full variable domain, completed using reference TRBV7-9 and TRBJ1-1, is DTGVSQNPRHKITKRGQNVTFRCDPISEHNRLYWYRQTLGQGPEFLTYFQNEAQLEKSRLLSDRFSAERPKGSFSTLEIQRTEQGDSAMYLCASSSSRDTEAFFGQGTRLTVV.

In this sample, this clonotype turned up many times. The chain joins TRBV2 to TRBJ2-3; D perhaps matches TRBD2 (6 bases). Germline V gives CDR1 SNHLY, CDR2 FYNNEI. V was cut by 10 bases and J by 7 bases, with 12 bases left in between. The CDR3 is 11 residues long. The CDR3 here is CATGGDHTQYF. The CDR3 DNA reads TGTGCCACTGGAGGGGACCATACGCAGTATTTT.

The table lists this clonotype with a few counts. The chain has TRBV2 and TRBJ1-2, with 7 bases matching TRBD1. Germline values: CDR1 SNHLY, CDR2 FYNNEI. The CDR3 consists of 13 residues. The V gene end was trimmed by 6 bases and the J gene end by 4 bases; junction bases not matched to a gene: 5. The CDR3 sequence is CASSEGALYGYTF. DNA for the CDR3: TGTGCCAGCAGCGAGGGGGCACTCTATGGCTACACCTTC.

This clonotype appeared a few times. This chain links TRBV9 with TRBJ2-1; 9 bases agree with TRBD2. The CDR3 runs to 15 residues. The germline CDR1 and CDR2 sequences are SGDLS and YYNGEE. The V and J ends lost 3 bases and 4 bases, in that order; junction bases with no gene match: 5. The CDR3 sequence is CASSEISGGYNEQFF. CDR3 nucleotides: TGTGCCAGCAGCGAGATTAGCGGGGGTTACAATGAGCAGTTCTTC. The variable domain in full, with the rest retrieved from reference TRBV9 and TRBJ2-1, is DSGVTQTPKHLITATGQRVTLRCSPRSGDLSVYWYQQSLDQGLQFLIQYYNGEERAKGNILERFSAQQFPDLHSELNLSSLELGDSALYFCASSEISGGYNEQFFGPGTRLTVL.

Ten or more counts support this clonotype. The chain has TRBV12-3 or TRBV12-4 and TRBJ1-4, with a possible D match to TRBD1 (5 bases). CDR3 size: 14 residues. Trimming shortened V by 4 bases and J by 8 bases, and 14 bases separated the two germline ends. The CDR3 reads CASSSGTGREKLFF. As DNA, the CDR3 is TGTGCCAGCAGTTCCGGGACGGGAAGAGAAAAACTGTTTTTT.

The sample holds a few counts of this clonotype. The chain links TRBV5-1 to TRBJ2-1; 12 nucleotides line up with TRBD1. Trimming cost V 3 bases and J 6 bases; bases outside gene matches: 4. The CDR3 has 15 residues. Germline-derived CDR1 and CDR2 are SGHRS and YFSETQ. The CDR3, as DNA: TGCGCCAGCAGCTGGGGACAGGGGGCTTTCAATGAGCAGTTCTTC. Its protein product is CASSWGQGAFNEQFF.

This clonotype was detected a few times. The chain couples TRBV5-1 to TRBJ1-4; D unclear. The CDR3 loop spans 13 amino acids. Trimming pared 2 bases from V and 6 bases from J, leaving 8 bases between. Per germline, CDR1 SGHRS and CDR2 YFSETQ. The CDR3 spells CASSFTGDEKLFF. The DNA of the CDR3 is TGCGCCAGCAGCTTTACGGGCGATGAAAAACTGTTTTTT.

The chain couples TRBV3-1 to TRBJ1-1; the match to TRBD1 covers 7 bases. Germline CDR1 and CDR2: LGHDT and YNNKEL (reference sequence). This CDR3 spans 13 amino acids. Trimming cost V 5 bases and J 4 bases; bases outside gene matches: 4. The CDR3 loop reads CASSDGTVTEAFF. CDR3 bases: TGTGCCAGCAGCGACGGGACAGTCACTGAAGCTTTCTTT.

The gene calls are TRBV5-1 and TRBJ2-3; perhaps TRBD1 as D (6 bases). The germline CDR1 and CDR2 sequences are SGHRS and YFSETQ. This CDR3 comprises 16 residues. The V and J ends lost 4 bases and 3 bases respectively, with 18 bases between them. Written as DNA, the CDR3 is TGCGCCAGCAGCCGGGCAGGGGCAGGTGGGACAGATACGCAGTATTTT. Encoded protein: CASSRAGAGGTDTQYF.

The chain couples TRBV7-9 to TRBJ1-1, with TRBD1 as a possible D gene (6 bases). Trimming stripped 1 base from V and 0 bases from J, with 15 bases between. The germline V gene has CDR1 SEHNR and CDR2 FQNEAQ (reference sequence). The CDR3 sequence is 17 residues long. The CDR3 sequence: CASSLERSTGMNTEAFF. Here the CDR3 DNA reads TGTGCCAGCAGCTTAGAGAGATCAACAGGGATGAACACTGAAGCTTTCTTT.

This chain connects TRBV11-2 to TRBJ2-2; the match to TRBD2 covers 8 bases. Trimming at V came to 6 bases and at J to 4 bases, leaving 16 bases not matched to a gene. This CDR3 contains 18 residues. The germline gives CDR1 SGHAT, CDR2 FQNNGV. In nucleotides, the CDR3 is TGTGCCAGCAGACCCGTGAAGCAGCGCGGGAGGAGCACCGGGGAGCTGTTTTTT. This codes for CASRPVKQRGRSTGELFF.

The V gene is TRBV12-5, the J gene TRBJ1-5; D perhaps matches TRBD1 (6 bases). This CDR3 is 14 amino acids long. Germline assignment: CDR1 LGHNT and CDR2 FRNRAP. Trimming stripped 10 bases from V and 3 bases from J, with 16 bases between. This CDR3 reads CATGGGGSNQPQHF. Written as DNA, the CDR3 is TGTGCTACGGGTGGGGGCGGTTCCAATCAGCCCCAGCATTTT.

DNA of the CDR3: TGTGCCAGCAGCCAACCTCAGGGGTTCGGGTACGAGCAGTACTTC. Amino acids: CASSQPQGFGYEQYF. The chain recombines TRBV28 with TRBJ2-7; D might be TRBD1 (6 bases). V lost 6 bases, J lost 4 bases, and 19 bases lay in between. The V gene's germline CDR1 is MDHEN and CDR2 SYDVKM. The CDR3 sequence is 15 residues long.

There are many counts of this clonotype. The rearrangement joins TRBV5-6 to TRBJ1-4; TRBD1 matches 9 bases. Germline-derived CDR1 and CDR2 are SGHDT and YYEEEE. V gave up 1 base and J gave up 4 bases; unmatched junction bases: 2. CDR3 size: 15 residues. This chain's CDR3 is CASSLWDRDNEKLFF. The CDR3 nucleotides are TGTGCCAGCAGCTTGTGGGACAGGGATAATGAAAAACTGTTTTTT.

V usage is TRBV25-1 and J usage is TRBJ2-3, with TRBD1 matching over 9 bases. V gave up 3 bases and J gave up 4 bases; unmatched junction bases: 11. This CDR3 region has 17 residues. CDR1 and CDR2 from the germline V gene are MGHDK and SYGVNS. The chain's CDR3 is CASSDTGTGKTSDTQYF. The DNA for the CDR3 is TGTGCCAGCAGTGACACCGGGACAGGGAAGACTTCAGATACGCAGTATTTT.

The chain recombines TRBV29-1 with TRBJ2-7, with D unclear. Trimming removed 1 base from V and 2 bases from J, with 3 bases in between. Germline-derived CDR1 and CDR2 are SQVTM and ANQGSEA. The CDR3 consists of 11 residues. The DNA for the CDR3 is TGCAGCGTTGAAGGGGCCTACGAGCAGTACTTC. Residues: CSVEGAYEQYF.

This clonotype turned up a few times. Here the CDR3 reads CAISPTSGSVGGYEQFF. CDR3 nucleotide sequence: TGTGCCATCAGCCCGACTAGCGGGAGTGTAGGGGGGTATGAGCAGTTCTTC. The rearrangement links TRBV10-3 to TRBJ2-1; 12 bases match TRBD2. The J segment lost 8 bases and the V segment lost 6 bases, leaving 14 bases of the junction unmatched. Germline CDR1 and CDR2: ENHRY and SYGVKD. This CDR3 is built from 17 residues.

This clonotype was counted at least ten times. The genes are TRBV4-1 and TRBJ2-3; TRBD2 matches 9 bases. Germline assignment: CDR1 MGHRA and CDR2 YSYEKL. Losses at the gene ends were 6 bases for V and 6 bases for J; bases not matched to a gene: 16. CDR3 size: 17 residues. The DNA for the CDR3 is TGCGCCAGCAGTCTCCTACCGGGACTAGCTACGATTGATACGCAGTATTTT. This sequence encodes CASSLLPGLATIDTQYF.

A few counts support this clonotype. V gene TRBV19 combines with J gene TRBJ2-6; D uncertain. Trimming pared 9 bases from V and 1 base from J, leaving 7 bases between. There are 13 residues in the CDR3. Germline loops: CDR1 LNHDA, CDR2 SQIVND (reference sequence). The CDR3 region is CASLLSGANVLTF. Written as DNA, the CDR3 is TGTGCCAGCCTCCTTTCTGGGGCCAACGTCCTGACTTTC.

Many counts were recorded for this clonotype. This chain uses TRBV12-3 or TRBV12-4 with TRBJ2-7; 11 nucleotides align to TRBD2. Trimming took 4 bases from V and 3 from J; bases not matched to a gene: 14. The CDR3 is made up of 18 amino acids. CDR3 DNA: TGTGCCAGCAGTTCCGAGATTCCGACTAGCGGGGAATTCTACGAGCAGTACTTC. As protein: CASSSEIPTSGEFYEQYF.

This clonotype was seen a handful of times. CDR3: CASSPSGIKPYEQYF. The CDR3 DNA sequence: TGTGCCAGCAGCCCCAGCGGGATAAAGCCCTACGAGCAGTACTTC. This rearrangement joins TRBV11-2 to TRBJ2-7, with TRBD2 matching 7 bases. Germline V gene sequence: CDR1 SGHAT, CDR2 FQNNGV. The CDR3 runs to 15 residues. The ends lost 5 bases at V and 2 bases at J; junction bases unmatched: 9. The whole variable domain, filled in from reference TRBV11-2 and TRBJ2-7, reads EAGVAQSPRYKIIEKRQSVAFWCNPISGHATLYWYQQILGQGPKLLIQFQNNGVVDDSQLPKDRFSAERLKGVDSTLKIQPAKLEDSAVYLCASSPSGIKPYEQYFGPGTRLTVT.

The rearrangement links TRBV6-1 to TRBJ1-6; 11 bases line up with TRBD1. The CDR3 has 13 residues. Germline V gene lookup returns CDR1 MNHNS and CDR2 SASEGT. J lost 9 bases, V lost 11 bases, and 6 bases had no gene match. CDR3 in DNA: TGTGCCTCAAAAGGGACAGGGGGTTCACCCCTCCACTTT. Protein sequence: CASKGTGGSPLHF.

The chain has TRBV6-5 and TRBJ2-1, with 10 bases identical to TRBD1. Germline V gene sequence: CDR1 MNHEY, CDR2 SVGAGI. The CDR3 is 17 residues long. Trimming at V came to 3 bases and at J to 7 bases, leaving 12 bases not matched to a gene. The CDR3 sequence is CASSYFTGQGGGNEQFF. The CDR3 nucleotides are TGTGCCAGCAGTTATTTCACAGGACAGGGGGGAGGGAATGAGCAGTTCTTC.

This chain links TRBV5-1 with TRBJ2-2; D possibly corresponds to TRBD1 (5 bases). V lost 3 bases and J lost 1, with 19 bases in between. CDR1 SGHRS and CDR2 YFSETQ come from the germline V gene. The CDR3 has 18 residues. The CDR3: CASSSPPGQGLNTGELFF. In DNA form, the CDR3 reads TGCGCCAGCAGCTCCCCTCCAGGGCAGGGATTGAACACCGGGGAGCTGTTTTTT.

This clonotype was seen more than once but under ten times. The chain has TRBV5-1 and TRBJ2-7; D ambiguous. Deletions cut 4 bases from V and 6 bases from J, with 14 bases between. Looked up from germline, CDR1 is SGHRS and CDR2 is YFSETQ. The CDR3 sequence is 13 residues long. The CDR3 coding sequence is TGCGCCAGCAGCGGACCCGGCGAACTCGAGCAGTACTTC. It encodes CASSGPGELEQYF. Drawing the rest from reference TRBV5-1 and TRBJ2-7, the complete variable domain is KAGVTQTPRYLIKTRGQQVTLSCSPISGHRSVSWYQQTPGQGLQFLFEYFSETQRNKGNFPGRFSGRQFSNSRSEMNVSTLELGDSALYLCASSGPGELEQYFGPGTRLTVT.

This clonotype was observed at least ten times. The genes are TRBV12-3 or TRBV12-4 and TRBJ1-5; no clear D gene. V lost 3 bases and J lost 2, with 5 bases in between. The CDR3 sequence is 13 residues long. This chain's CDR3 is CASSFAGNQPQHF. CDR3 DNA: TGTGCCAGCAGTTTCGCTGGCAATCAGCCCCAGCATTTT.

V and J are TRBV5-1 and TRBJ2-1; either TRBD1 or TRBD2 may fit D (6 bases each). The CDR3 covers 15 residues. V lost 0 bases and J 2 bases, leaving 9 bases between the germline ends. CDR1 and CDR2 from the germline V gene are SGHRS and YFSETQ. The chain's CDR3 is CASSLDGGPYNEQFF. The CDR3, as DNA: TGCGCCAGCAGCTTGGACGGGGGCCCCTACAATGAGCAGTTCTTC.

The CDR3 DNA reads as TGTGCCAGCAGCTTAGGTGGCGGGGGCCCTAAAGAGACCCAGTACTTC. Translation: CASSLGGGGPKETQYF. V and J are TRBV7-9 and TRBJ2-5; perhaps TRBD2 as D (7 bases). V lost 1 base, J lost 3 bases, and 15 bases lay in between. The CDR3 spans 16 residues. Germline V gives CDR1 SEHNR, CDR2 FQNEAQ (reference sequence).